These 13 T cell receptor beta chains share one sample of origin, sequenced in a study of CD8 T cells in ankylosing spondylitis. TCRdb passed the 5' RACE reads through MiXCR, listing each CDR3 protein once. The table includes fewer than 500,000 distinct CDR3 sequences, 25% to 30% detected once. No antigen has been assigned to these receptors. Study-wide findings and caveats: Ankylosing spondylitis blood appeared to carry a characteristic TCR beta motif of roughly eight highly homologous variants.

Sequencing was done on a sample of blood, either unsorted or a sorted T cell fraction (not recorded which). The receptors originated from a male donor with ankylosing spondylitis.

CDR3 sequence: CSARIPLAGTDTQYF. CDR3 bases: TGCAGTGCTAGAATTCCGCTAGCGGGGACAGATACGCAGTATTTT. The chain combines TRBV20-1 with TRBJ2-3; 9 nucleotides agree with TRBD2. Losses at the gene ends were 2 bases for V and 3 bases for J; bases not matched to a gene: 6. CDR3 length: 15 amino acids. Germline CDR1 is DFQATT and CDR2 is SNEGSKA (reference sequence).

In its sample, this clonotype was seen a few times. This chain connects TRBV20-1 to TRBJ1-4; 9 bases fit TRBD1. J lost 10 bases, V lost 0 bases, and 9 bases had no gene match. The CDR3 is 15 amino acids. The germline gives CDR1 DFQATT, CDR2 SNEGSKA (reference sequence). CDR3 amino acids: CSARDRRTGAGKLFF. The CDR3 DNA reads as TGCAGTGCTAGAGATCGGCGGACAGGGGCCGGAAAACTGTTTTTT.

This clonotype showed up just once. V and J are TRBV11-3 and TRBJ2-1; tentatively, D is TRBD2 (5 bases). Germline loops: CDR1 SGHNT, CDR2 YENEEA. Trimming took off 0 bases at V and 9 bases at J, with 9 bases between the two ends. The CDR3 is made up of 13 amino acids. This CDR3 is CASSLDPEGEQFF. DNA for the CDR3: TGTGCCAGCAGCTTAGATCCTGAGGGTGAGCAGTTCTTC.

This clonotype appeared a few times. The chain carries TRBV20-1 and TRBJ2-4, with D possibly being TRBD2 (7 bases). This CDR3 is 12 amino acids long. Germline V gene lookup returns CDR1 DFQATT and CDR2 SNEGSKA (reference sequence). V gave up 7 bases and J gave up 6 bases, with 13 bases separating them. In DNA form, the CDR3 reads TGCAGTGGAAACAGGGAGGGAAACATTCAGTACTTC. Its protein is CSGNREGNIQYF.

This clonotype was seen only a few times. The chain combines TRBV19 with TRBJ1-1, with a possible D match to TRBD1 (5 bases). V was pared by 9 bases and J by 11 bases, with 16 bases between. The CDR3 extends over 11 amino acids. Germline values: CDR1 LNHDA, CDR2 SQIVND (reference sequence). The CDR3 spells CASSTAAWAFF. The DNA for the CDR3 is TGTGCCAGCTCGACAGCGGCGTGGGCTTTCTTT.

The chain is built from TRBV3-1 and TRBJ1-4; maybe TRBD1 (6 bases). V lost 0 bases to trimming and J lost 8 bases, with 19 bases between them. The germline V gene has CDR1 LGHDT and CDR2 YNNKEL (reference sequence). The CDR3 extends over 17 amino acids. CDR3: CASSQDAAWGAGEKLFF. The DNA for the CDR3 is TGTGCCAGCAGCCAAGATGCGGCGTGGGGGGCTGGCGAAAAACTGTTTTTT.

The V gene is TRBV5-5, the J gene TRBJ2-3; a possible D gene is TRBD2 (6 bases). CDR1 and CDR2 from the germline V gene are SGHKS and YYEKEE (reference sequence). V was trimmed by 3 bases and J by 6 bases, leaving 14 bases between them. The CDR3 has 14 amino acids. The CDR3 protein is CASSSGTGRDTQYF. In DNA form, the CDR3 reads TGTGCCAGCAGCTCGGGGACGGGGAGGGATACGCAGTATTTT.

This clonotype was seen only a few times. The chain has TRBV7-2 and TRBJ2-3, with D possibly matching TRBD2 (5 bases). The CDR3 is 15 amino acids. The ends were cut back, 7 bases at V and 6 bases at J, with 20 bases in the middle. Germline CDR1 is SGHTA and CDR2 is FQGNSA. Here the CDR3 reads CASTPGRGYGDTQYF. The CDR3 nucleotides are TGTGCCAGCACCCCTGGAAGAGGGTATGGGGATACGCAGTATTTT.

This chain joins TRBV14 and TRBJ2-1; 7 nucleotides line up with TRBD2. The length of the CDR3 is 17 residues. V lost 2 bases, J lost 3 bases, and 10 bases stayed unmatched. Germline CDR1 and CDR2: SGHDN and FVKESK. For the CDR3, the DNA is TGTGCCAGCAGCCAATCGGGGACGGGACTATTCTACAATGAGCAGTTCTTC. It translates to CASSQSGTGLFYNEQFF.

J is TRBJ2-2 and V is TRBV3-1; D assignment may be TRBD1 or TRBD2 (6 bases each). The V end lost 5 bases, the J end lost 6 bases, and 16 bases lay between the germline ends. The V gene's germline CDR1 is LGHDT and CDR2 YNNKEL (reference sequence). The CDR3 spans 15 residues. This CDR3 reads CASSLLSGEAGELFF. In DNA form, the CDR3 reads TGTGCCAGCAGCTTACTCTCAGGGGAGGCCGGGGAGCTGTTTTTT. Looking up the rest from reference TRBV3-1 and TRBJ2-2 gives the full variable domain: DTAVSQTPKYLVTQMGNDKSIKCEQNLGHDTMYWYKQDSKKFLKIMFSYNNKELIINETVPNRFSPKSPDKAHLNLHINSLELGDSAVYFCASSLLSGEAGELFFGEGSRLTVL.

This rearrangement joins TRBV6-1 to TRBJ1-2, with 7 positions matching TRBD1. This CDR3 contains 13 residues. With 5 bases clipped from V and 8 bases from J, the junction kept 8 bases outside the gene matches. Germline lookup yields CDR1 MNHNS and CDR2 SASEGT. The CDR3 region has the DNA TGTGCCAGCAGTCGGGACAGCTCTATGGGCTACACCTTC. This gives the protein CASSRDSSMGYTF.

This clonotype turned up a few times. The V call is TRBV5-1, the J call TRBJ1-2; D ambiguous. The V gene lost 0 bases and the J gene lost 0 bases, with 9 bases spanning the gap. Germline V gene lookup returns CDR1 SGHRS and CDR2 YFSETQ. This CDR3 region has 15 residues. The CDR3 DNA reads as TGCGCCAGCAGCTTGGAGTCCCACACTAACTATGGCTACACCTTC. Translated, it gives CASSLESHTNYGYTF.

This CDR3 reads CASSFLADSGNTIYF. CDR3 in DNA: TGCGCCAGCAGCTTTTTAGCGGACTCTGGAAACACCATATATTTT. The gene calls are TRBV5-1 and TRBJ1-3; D call uncertain. The germline V gene encodes CDR1 SGHRS and CDR2 YFSETQ. Trimming removed 2 bases at V and 0 bases at J, with 9 bases between. This CDR3 has 15 amino acids.